This T cell receptor (beta chain) is from a study of HIV-infected patients and healthy controls. Germline CDR1 and CDR2: KGHDR and SFDVKD. The V and J ends lost 0 bases and 1 base, in that order; junction bases with no gene match: 11. The CDR3 is 18 residues long. TCRdb ran MiXCR on the 5' RACE reads and lists one entry per CDR3 protein. Among 55,000 to 70,000 distinct CDR3 sequences listed, under 25% were seen once. The chain combines TRBV24-1 with TRBJ2-7, with TRBD1 identical over 7 bases. The TCR sequence derives from a human donor in good health. Sequencing was carried out using CD4+ T cells from blood. The CDR3 spells CATSDLRTGSGYSYEQYF. Here the CDR3 DNA reads TGTGCCACCAGTGATTTGAGGACAGGCAGCGGTTATTCCTACGAGCAGTACTTC.